These T cell receptor beta chains were read from a single sample in a study of patients and donors after allogeneic stem cell transplantation. TCRdb ran MiXCR on the RT-PCR reads and lists one entry per CDR3 protein. This table has 200,000 to 250,000 distinct CDR3 sequences, roughly 13% appearing once. Sequencing input: blood, either unsorted or a sorted T cell fraction (not recorded which). The receptors originated from a human donor who was either an allogeneic HSCT recipient or a stem cell or donor lymphocyte infusion donor (not recorded which). It is not recorded whose cells these are; they may come from a transplant donor. Each CDR3 is given with its conserved first and last residue. Each record gives: D gene, clone size, V gene, J gene, CDR3 protein, CDR3 DNA. D genes are given only for firm matches. The size entry is marked missing in some rows and otherwise reads once, few, many or a size class.

-	many	TRBV30	TRBJ1-5	CAWGTPQPQHF	TGTGCCTGGGGGACTCCTCAGCCCCAGCATTTT
-	-	TRBV3-1	TRBJ2-1	CASSQVGGRRHSYNEQFF	TGTGCCAGCAGCCAAGTCGGTGGGCGGCGCCACTCCTACAATGAGCAGTTCTTC
TRBD1	-	TRBV5-1	TRBJ2-7	CASSPGRGIYEQYF	TGCGCCAGCAGCCCCGGCAGGGGGATCTACGAGCAGTACTTC
-	many	TRBV20-1	TRBJ2-5	CSALAGDRGTQTQYF	TGCAGTGCCCTAGCGGGGGACAGGGGGACGCAGACCCAGTACTTC
-	few	TRBV12-3/TRBV12-4	TRBJ1-1	CASSKGFEAFF	TGTGCCAGCAGTAAGGGGTTTGAAGCTTTCTTT
TRBD1	many	TRBV3-1	TRBJ1-5	CASSQARGRQPQHF	TGTGCCAGCAGCCAAGCTAGGGGGCGGCAGCCCCAGCATTTT
TRBD1	-	TRBV20-1	TRBJ2-7	CSASDRVPYEQYF	TGCAGTGCTAGTGACAGGGTCCCCTACGAGCAGTACTTC
-	-	TRBV11-3	TRBJ1-1	CASSPLGGTTEAFF	TGTGCCAGCAGCCCCCTCGGGGGGACGACTGAAGCTTTCTTT
TRBD2	many	TRBV4-3	TRBJ2-5	CASSSSGAGAGETQYF	TGCGCCAGCAGCTCGTCTGGAGCGGGGGCCGGGGAGACCCAGTACTTC
TRBD1	-	TRBV27	TRBJ2-3	CASSLPGQGARTDTQYF	TGTGCCAGCAGTTTGCCGGGACAGGGGGCGCGCACAGATACGCAGTATTTT
-	-	TRBV2	TRBJ2-7	CASRFGGYEQYF	TGTGCCAGCAGGTTTGGCGGCTACGAGCAGTACTTC
-	few	TRBV24-1	TRBJ1-4	CATSDRTKQNEKLFF	TGTGCCACCAGTGATCGGACAAAACAGAATGAAAAACTGTTTTTT
TRBD2	-	TRBV28	TRBJ2-1	CASSFGGSINEQFF	TGTGCCAGCAGTTTCGGCGGGAGTATAAATGAGCAGTTCTTC
-	few	TRBV4-3	TRBJ2-7	CASSQGGLVAEQYF	TGCGCCAGCAGCCAAGGGGGGCTAGTCGCCGAGCAGTACTTC
TRBD2	many	TRBV4-1	TRBJ2-7	CASSQEFGASGGSYEQYF	TGCGCCAGCAGCCAAGAGTTCGGGGCTAGCGGGGGCTCCTACGAGCAGTACTTC
-	-	TRBV28	TRBJ1-1	CASSLITTGSAEAFF	TGTGCCAGCAGTCTCATCACCACAGGAAGCGCTGAAGCTTTCTTT
TRBD2	-	TRBV7-3	TRBJ2-5	CASRKSASGGQETQYF	TGTGCCAGCAGGAAATCGGCTAGCGGGGGGCAAGAGACCCAGTACTTC
-	-	TRBV30	TRBJ2-5	CAWSVSETQYF	TGTGCCTGGAGTGTCTCGGAGACCCAGTACTTC
TRBD1	-	TRBV2	TRBJ1-2	CASRLSTGLYGYTF	TGTGCCAGCAGGCTCTCGACAGGGCTCTATGGCTACACCTTC
-	few	TRBV7-2	TRBJ1-5	CASSLTGLSNQPQHF	TGTGCCAGCAGCTTAACAGGCCTTAGCAATCAGCCCCAGCATTTT